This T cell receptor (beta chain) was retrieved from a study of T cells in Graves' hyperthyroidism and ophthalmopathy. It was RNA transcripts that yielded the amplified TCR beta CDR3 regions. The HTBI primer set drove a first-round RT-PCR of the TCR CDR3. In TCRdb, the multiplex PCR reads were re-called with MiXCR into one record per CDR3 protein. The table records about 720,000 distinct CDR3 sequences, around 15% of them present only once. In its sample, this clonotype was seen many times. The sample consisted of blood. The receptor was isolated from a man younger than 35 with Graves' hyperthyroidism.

The CDR3 loop reads CASSLRPPTGNEQYF. The CDR3 DNA reads as TGCGCCAGCAGCCTACGACCTCCGACAGGGAACGAGCAGTACTTC. The chain has TRBV5-1 and TRBJ2-7, with 7 positions matching TRBD1. This CDR3 spans 15 amino acids. V lost 4 bases, J lost 5 bases, and 12 bases stayed unmatched. Germline CDR1 and CDR2: SGHRS and YFSETQ. The complete variable domain, with remaining parts taken from reference TRBV5-1 and TRBJ2-7, reads KAGVTQTPRYLIKTRGQQVTLSCSPISGHRSVSWYQQTPGQGLQFLFEYFSETQRNKGNFPGRFSGRQFSNSRSEMNVSTLELGDSALYLCASSLRPPTGNEQYFGPGTRLTVT.